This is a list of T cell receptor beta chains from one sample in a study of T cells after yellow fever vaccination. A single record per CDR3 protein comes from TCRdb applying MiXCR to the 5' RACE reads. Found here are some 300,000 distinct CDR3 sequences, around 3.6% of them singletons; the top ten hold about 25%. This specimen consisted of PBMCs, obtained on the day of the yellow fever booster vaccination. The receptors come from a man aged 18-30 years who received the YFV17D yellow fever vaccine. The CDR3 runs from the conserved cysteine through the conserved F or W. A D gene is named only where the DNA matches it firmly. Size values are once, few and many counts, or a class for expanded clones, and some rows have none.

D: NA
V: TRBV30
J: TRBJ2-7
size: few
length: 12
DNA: TGTGCCTGGAGTGAGGGGTCGTACGAGCAGTACTTC
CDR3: CAWSEGSYEQYF

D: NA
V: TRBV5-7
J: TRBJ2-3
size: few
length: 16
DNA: TGTGCCAGCAGCTGGAATAGGCGGGGTAGCACAGATACGCAGTATTTT
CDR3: CASSWNRRGSTDTQYF

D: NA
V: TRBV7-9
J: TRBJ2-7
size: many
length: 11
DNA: TGTGCCAGCAGGGGGCCCTACGAGCAGTACTTC
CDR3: CASRGPYEQYF

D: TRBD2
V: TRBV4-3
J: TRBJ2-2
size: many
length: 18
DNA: TGCGCCAGCAGCCAAGATTCGGCTAGCGGGGGGTGGCAGGGGGAGCTGTTTTTT
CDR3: CASSQDSASGGWQGELFF

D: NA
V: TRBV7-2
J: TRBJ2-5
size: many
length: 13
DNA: TGTGCCAGCAGCTTACACAGGCAAGAGACCCAGTACTTC
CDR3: CASSLHRQETQYF

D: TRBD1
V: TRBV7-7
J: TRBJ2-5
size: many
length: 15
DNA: TGTGCCAGCAGCCCGACCGGGACAGGGGCCGAGACCCAGTACTTC
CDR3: CASSPTGTGAETQYF

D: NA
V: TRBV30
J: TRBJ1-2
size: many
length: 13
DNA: TGTGCCTGGAGTTCGGAACGGAACTATGGCTACACCTTC
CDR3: CAWSSERNYGYTF

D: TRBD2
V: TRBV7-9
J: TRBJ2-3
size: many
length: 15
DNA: TGTGCCAGCAGCTTGGGACTAGTTAACACAGATACGCAGTATTTT
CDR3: CASSLGLVNTDTQYF

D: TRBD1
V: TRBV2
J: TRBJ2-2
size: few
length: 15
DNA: TGTGCCAGCAGGGCGGGACAGGGGTTGACCGGGGAGCTGTTTTTT
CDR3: CASRAGQGLTGELFF

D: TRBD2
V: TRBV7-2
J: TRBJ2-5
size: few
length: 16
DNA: TGTGCCAGCAGCTCCTTTAGCGGGGGGGCTTCCGAGACCCAGTACTTC
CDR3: CASSSFSGGASETQYF

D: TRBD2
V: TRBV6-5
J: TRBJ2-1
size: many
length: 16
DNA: TGTGCCAGCAGTTACTCGGCGGGGGGCCCCTACAATGAGCAGTTCTTC
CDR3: CASSYSAGGPYNEQFF

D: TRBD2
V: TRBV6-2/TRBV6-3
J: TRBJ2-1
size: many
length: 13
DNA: TGTGCCAGCAGGTTCCGGGGGGGCCATGAGCAGTTCTTC
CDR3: CASRFRGGHEQFF

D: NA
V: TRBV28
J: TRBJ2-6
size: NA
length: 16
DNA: TGTGCCAGCACCCTAAAGGAGGTGGGTGGGGCCAACGTCCTGACTTTC
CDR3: CASTLKEVGGANVLTF

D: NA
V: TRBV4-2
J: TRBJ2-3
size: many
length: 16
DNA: TGTGCCAGCAGCCGAGGGGGGCAATGGGGCACAGATACGCAGTATTTT
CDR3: CASSRGGQWGTDTQYF

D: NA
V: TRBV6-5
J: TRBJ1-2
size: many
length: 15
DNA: TGTGCCAGCACCCAACGGGGGTCAGGGCGTGCTGGCTACACCTTC
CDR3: CASTQRGSGRAGYTF

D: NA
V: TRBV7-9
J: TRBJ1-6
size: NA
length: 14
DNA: TGTGCCAGCAGCTTAGACAGGGAACACTCACCCCTCCACTTT
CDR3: CASSLDREHSPLHF

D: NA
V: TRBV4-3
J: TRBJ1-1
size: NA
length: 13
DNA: TGCGCCAGCAGCCAAGTCCAGGGTACTGAAGCTTTCTTT
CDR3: CASSQVQGTEAFF

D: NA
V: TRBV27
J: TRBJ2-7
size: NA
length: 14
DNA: TGTGCCAGCAGTTTCGATCAATCCGGTTACGAGCAGTACTTC
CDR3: CASSFDQSGYEQYF

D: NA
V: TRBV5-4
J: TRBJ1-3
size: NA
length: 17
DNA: TGTGCCAGCAGCTCCCGAGAGGGTTGGCGCGGTTTGAACACCATATATTTT
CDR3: CASSSREGWRGLNTIYF

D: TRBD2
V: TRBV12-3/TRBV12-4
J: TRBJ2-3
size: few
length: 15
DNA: TGTGCCAGCAGCCAAGGCGGGGGGGGCACAGATACGCAGTATTTT
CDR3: CASSQGGGGTDTQYF

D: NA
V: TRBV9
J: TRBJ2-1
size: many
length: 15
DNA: TGTGCCAGCAGCGATCAGGGATCCCTTTACAATGAGCAGTTCTTC
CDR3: CASSDQGSLYNEQFF

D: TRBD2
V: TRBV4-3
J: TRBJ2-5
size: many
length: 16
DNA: TGCGCCAGCAGCCAAGATCCTAGCGGGGGGGCAGAGACCCAGTACTTC
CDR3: CASSQDPSGGAETQYF

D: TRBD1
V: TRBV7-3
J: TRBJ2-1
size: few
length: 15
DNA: TGTGCCAGCAGCTTAAGCGGGACAGGGAACAATGAGCAGTTCTTC
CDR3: CASSLSGTGNNEQFF

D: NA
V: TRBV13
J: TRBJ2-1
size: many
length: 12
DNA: TGTGCCAGCAGCTTAGTGGGTCTTGAGCAGTTCTTC
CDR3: CASSLVGLEQFF

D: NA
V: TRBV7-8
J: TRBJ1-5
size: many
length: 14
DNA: TGTGCCAGCAGCTCGGGCCGAGCTAATCAGCCCCAGCATTTT
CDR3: CASSSGRANQPQHF

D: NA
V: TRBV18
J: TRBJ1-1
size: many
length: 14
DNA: TGTGCCAGCTCACCACCGTCCGGGAGGAGTGAAGCTTTCTTT
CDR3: CASSPPSGRSEAFF

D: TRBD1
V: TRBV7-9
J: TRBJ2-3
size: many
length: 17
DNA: TGTGCCAGCAACACCCTAGGGACAGGGGTTAATCGGGATACGCAGTATTTT
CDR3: CASNTLGTGVNRDTQYF

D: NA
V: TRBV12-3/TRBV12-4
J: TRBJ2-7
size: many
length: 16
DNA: TGTGCCAGCAGTTTAGCCTCCACGGGGGCGGACTACGAGCAGTACTTC
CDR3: CASSLASTGADYEQYF

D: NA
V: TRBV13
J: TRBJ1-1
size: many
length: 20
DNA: TGTGCCAGCAGCTCGATAGGAGAACGGGGGTGGGTTATGCCGAACACTGAAGCTTTCTTT
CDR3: CASSSIGERGWVMPNTEAFF

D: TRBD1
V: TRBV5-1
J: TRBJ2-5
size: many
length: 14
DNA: TGCGCCAGCAGCGCGGGACAGGGAGGAGAGACCCAGTACTTC
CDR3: CASSAGQGGETQYF

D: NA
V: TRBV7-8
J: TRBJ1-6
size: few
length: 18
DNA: TGTGCCAGCAGCGACCCGGGACAATACTCCACACAAAATTCACCCCTCCACTTT
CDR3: CASSDPGQYSTQNSPLHF

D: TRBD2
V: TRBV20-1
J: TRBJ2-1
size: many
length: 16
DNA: TGCAGTGCTACGAAGACTAGCGGGAGATATTACAATGAGCAGTTCTTC
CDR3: CSATKTSGRYYNEQFF

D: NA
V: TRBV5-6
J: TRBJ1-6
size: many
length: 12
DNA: TGTGCCAGCACCTCCTATAATTCACCCCTCCACTTT
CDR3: CASTSYNSPLHF

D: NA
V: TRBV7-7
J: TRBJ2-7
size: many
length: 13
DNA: TGTGCCAGCAGCCCAGGTGCAGGGCAACAGCAGTACTTC
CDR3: CASSPGAGQQQYF

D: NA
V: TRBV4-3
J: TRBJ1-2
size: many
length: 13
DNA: TGCGCCAGCAGCCAAGCGCCAAACTATGGCTACACCTTC
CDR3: CASSQAPNYGYTF

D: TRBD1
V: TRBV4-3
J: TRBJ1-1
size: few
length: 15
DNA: TGCGCCAGCAGCCAAACACGACACGGGACAGACGAAGCTTTCTTT
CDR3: CASSQTRHGTDEAFF

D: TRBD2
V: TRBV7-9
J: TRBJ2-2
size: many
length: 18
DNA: TGTGCCAGCAGCTTAGCCAAGGCTAGCGGGGCTAACACCGGGGAGCTGTTTTTT
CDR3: CASSLAKASGANTGELFF

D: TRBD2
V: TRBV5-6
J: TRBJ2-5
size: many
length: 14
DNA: TGTGCCAGCAGTCCCCGGACTAGCGTCGAGACCCAGTACTTC
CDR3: CASSPRTSVETQYF

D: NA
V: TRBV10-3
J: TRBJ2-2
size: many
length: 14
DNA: TGTGCCATCAGTGAGAACAGAGACACCGGGGAGCTGTTTTTT
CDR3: CAISENRDTGELFF

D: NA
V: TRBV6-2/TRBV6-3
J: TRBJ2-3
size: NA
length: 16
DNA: TGTGCCAGCAACGCGCTTCAACTTTTGGGCACAGATACGCAGTATTTT
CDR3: CASNALQLLGTDTQYF

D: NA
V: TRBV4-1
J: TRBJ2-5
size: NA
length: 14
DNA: TGCGCCAGCAGCCCAAATGCATACTCGGAGACCCAGTACTTC
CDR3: CASSPNAYSETQYF

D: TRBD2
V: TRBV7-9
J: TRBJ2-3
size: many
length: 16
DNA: TGTGCCAGCAGCCTCGGACTAGCGGAGCCGACAGATACGCAGTATTTT
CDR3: CASSLGLAEPTDTQYF

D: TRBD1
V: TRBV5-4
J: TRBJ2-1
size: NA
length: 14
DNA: TGTGCCAGCAGCGGGAAGGGACAGCACAATGAGCAGTTCTTC
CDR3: CASSGKGQHNEQFF

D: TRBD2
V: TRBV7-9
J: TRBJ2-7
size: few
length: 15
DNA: TGTGCCAGCAGCTTAGCGGGGGGGGTTACCTACGAGCAGTACTTC
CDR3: CASSLAGGVTYEQYF

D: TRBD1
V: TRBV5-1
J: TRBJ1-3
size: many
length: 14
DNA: TGCGCCAGCAGCTTGACAGGGGCTGGAAACACCATATATTTT
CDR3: CASSLTGAGNTIYF

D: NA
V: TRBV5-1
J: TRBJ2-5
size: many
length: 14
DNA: TGCGCCAGCAGCCATGGGGCGGGACAAGAGACCCAGTACTTC
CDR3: CASSHGAGQETQYF

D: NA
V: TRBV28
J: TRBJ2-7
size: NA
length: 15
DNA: TGTGCCAGCAGTTCGCTTCCGGGACACCTAAGAGAGCAGTACTTC
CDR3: CASSSLPGHLREQYF

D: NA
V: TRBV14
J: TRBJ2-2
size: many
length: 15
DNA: TGTGCCAGCAGCCAAGATCTGGGGAACACCGGGGAGCTGTTTTTT
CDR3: CASSQDLGNTGELFF

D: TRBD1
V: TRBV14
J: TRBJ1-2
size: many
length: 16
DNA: TGTGCCAGCAGCGTCGCCGGGACAGTCCTATTCTATGGCTACACCTTC
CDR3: CASSVAGTVLFYGYTF

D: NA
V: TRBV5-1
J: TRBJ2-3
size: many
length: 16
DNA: TGCGCCAGCAGCTTGGCCCTGGGCGGGGGCACAGATACGCAGTATTTT
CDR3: CASSLALGGGTDTQYF

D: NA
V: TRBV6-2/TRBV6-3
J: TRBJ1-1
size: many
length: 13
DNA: TGTGCCAGCACCACGGGGGTGTACACTGAAGCTTTCTTT
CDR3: CASTTGVYTEAFF

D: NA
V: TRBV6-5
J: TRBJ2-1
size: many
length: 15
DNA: TGTGCCAGCAGTTATAGGGGGGACTTCCTCAATGAGCAGTTCTTC
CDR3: CASSYRGDFLNEQFF

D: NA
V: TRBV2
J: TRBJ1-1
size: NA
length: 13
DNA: TGTGCCAGCAAAGAAACAGGGAGAACTGAAGCTTTCTTT
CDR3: CASKETGRTEAFF